What follows is one TCR beta chain and its context. This sample is drawn from a study of blood T cell repertoires in COVID-19. Study information: COVID-19 samples from acute and convalescent phases originated in the United States, Italy and Spain. PBMCs, B-cell-depleted T cells, or T cells provided the cDNA or gDNA that made up the material.

Study processing details: Quantification of nucleated cells was approximated via reference gene primer amplification. The repertoire was sequenced with immunoSEQ multiplex PCR; TCRdb's copy has only in-frame clones and lacks some. V and J calls and clone size are given by that table; D and trimming were obtained from the DNA. The data show around 100,000 clones, roughly 87% seen once. The CDR3 sequence is 13 residues long. Trimming shortened V by 6 bases and J by 4 bases, and 10 bases separated the two germline ends. Germline V gene sequence: CDR1 MRHNA, CDR2 SNTAGT. Sequencing input: peripheral blood. The TCR comes from a woman aged 80 or over with acute or convalescent COVID-19. This sequence joins TRBV6-4 and TRBJ2-1; maybe TRBD2 (5 bases). CDR3 amino acids: CASSLERYNEQFF. The DNA of the CDR3 is TGTGCCAGCAGCCTAGAGCGGTACAATGAGCAGTTCTTC.